This T cell receptor (beta chain) was captured in a study of T cells after posttransplantation cyclophosphamide. About this clone itself: Its antigen is currently unknown.

Trimming removed 10 bases from V and 0 bases from J, with 13 bases in between. The germline CDR1 and CDR2 sequences are ENHRY and SYGVKD. The CDR3 has 14 residues. The related graft donor's blood sample was taken on the day of bone marrow donation. Study findings and constraints: Recipient CMV seropositivity and CMV reactivation strongly tracked TRB clonality. Later blood repertoires were often dominated by clones from the donor CD8+ memory compartment. Tissue-infiltrating T cells from skin or gut overlapped little with blood T cells.

Assay: immunoSEQ multiplex PCR; the TCRdb copy retains only in-frame clones and omits some. This sample carries about 1,000 clones, 60% to 85% of them seen once, and the ten largest clones take around 25%. The chain links TRBV10-3 to TRBJ1-5, with no clear D. Sequencing was done on a sample of memory CD8+ T cells sorted from blood. The sequence was collected from a woman aged 45-65 years in good health and a related stem cell transplant donor. Here the CDR3 reads CATSSGDSNQPQHF. CDR3 in DNA: TGTGCCACCTCTTCAGGTGATAGCAATCAGCCCCAGCATTTT.